This TCR beta chain originates from a study of T cells in tumors after PD-1 blockade. Points from the study as a whole: In squamous cell carcinoma, approximately 50% of expanded exhausted clones were novel versus 25% to 30% of other expanded CD8+ clones.

By share, this clone ranks as medium-sized (0.01 to 0.1%). The antigen remains undetermined. This table comes from immunoSEQ multiplex PCR, and its TCRdb copy is limited to in-frame clones, with some not included. The sample gives thousands of clones, 62% of which show up once; 60% to 80% is in the top ten. Either cemiplimab 350 mg every 2 weeks or pembrolizumab 200 mg every 3 weeks was given. Trimming took off 4 bases at V and 0 bases at J, with 13 bases between the two ends. Looked up from germline, CDR1 is SQVTM and CDR2 is ANQGSEA. The CDR3 totals 14 residues. Material: tumor tissue, obtained after anti-PD-1 treatment. This TCR was sampled from a human donor with cutaneous squamous cell carcinoma. The V gene is TRBV29-1, the J gene TRBJ2-7; possibly TRBD2 for D (5 bases). The CDR3 here is CSVGLSGSSYEQYF. The DNA for the CDR3 is TGCAGCGTTGGCCTCTCGGGGAGCTCCTACGAGCAGTACTTC.